The entry that follows covers one TCR beta chain sequence. This entry comes from a study of blood T cell repertoires in COVID-19. In the study overall: The United States, Italy and Spain provided the acute and convalescent COVID-19 samples.

Germline CDR1 is SGHNT and CDR2 is YYREEE (reference sequence). V dropped 2 bases and J dropped 2 bases, with 7 bases sitting between them. This CDR3 spans 13 amino acids. In the authors' methods: Researchers report that nucleated cell counts were estimated from reference gene primer amplification. Here immunoSEQ multiplex PCR was the method, and the copy in TCRdb shows in-frame clones only, minus some. The DNA was the basis for D and trimming; V, J and clone size are from that table. The sample includes approximately 50,000 clones, 82% of them seen just once. The chain carries TRBV5-4 and TRBJ2-5; possibly TRBD1 for D (6 bases). The sequencing sample was made of peripheral blood. The sequence came from an elderly man with COVID-19, enrolled during active disease. The CDR3 bases are TGTGCCAGCAGCTTCGACAGGCAAGAGACCCAGTACTTC. Translation gives CASSFDRQETQYF.